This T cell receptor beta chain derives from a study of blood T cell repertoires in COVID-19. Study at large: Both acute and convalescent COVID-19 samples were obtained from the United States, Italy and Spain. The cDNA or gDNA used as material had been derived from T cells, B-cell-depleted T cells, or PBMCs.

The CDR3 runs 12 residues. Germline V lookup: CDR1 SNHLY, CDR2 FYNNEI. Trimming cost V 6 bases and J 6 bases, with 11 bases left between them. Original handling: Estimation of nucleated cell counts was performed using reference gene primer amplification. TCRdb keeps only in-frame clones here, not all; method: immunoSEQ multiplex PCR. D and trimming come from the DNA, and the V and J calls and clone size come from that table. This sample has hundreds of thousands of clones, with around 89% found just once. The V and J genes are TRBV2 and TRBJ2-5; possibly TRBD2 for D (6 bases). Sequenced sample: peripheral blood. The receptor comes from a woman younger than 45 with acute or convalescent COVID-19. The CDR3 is CASSGGGKTQYF. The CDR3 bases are TGTGCCAGCAGCGGGGGTGGGAAGACCCAGTACTTC.